These T cell receptor beta chains were read from a single sample in a study of cytomegalovirus exposure and HLA in healthy donors. Clones were sequenced by immunoSEQ multiplex PCR, and TCRdb holds only the in-frame ones, with some missing. The table lists around 180,000 clones, around 75% of them singletons, with around 6% in the top ten. The sequencing sample was made of PBMCs. All receptors come from a woman aged 30 to 39 in good health and CMV-seropositive. CDR3s include the opening cysteine and the closing phenylalanine or tryptophan. D genes are given only for firm matches. Clone size appears in some rows only: once, few, many, or a class for an expanded clone.

v_call	clone_size	j_call	d_call	cdr3_aa	cdr3_nt
TRBV4-3	few	TRBJ2-1	TRBD2	CASSRGTSGGNNEQFF	TGCGCCAGCAGCCGAGGGACTAGCGGGGGGAACAATGAGCAGTTCTTC
TRBV15	NA	TRBJ1-3	NA	CATSGESSSGNTIYF	TGTGCCACCAGCGGGGAGTCGAGCTCTGGAAACACCATATATTTT
TRBV7-3	NA	TRBJ2-3	NA	CASSPTGSFTDTQYF	TGTGCCAGCAGCCCAACAGGGTCGTTCACAGATACGCAGTATTTT
TRBV7-3	NA	TRBJ2-2	NA	CASSLFSIGELFF	TGTGCCAGCAGCTTATTTAGCATCGGGGAGCTGTTTTTT
TRBV19	NA	TRBJ2-7	TRBD1	CASSAGQVPYEQYF	TGTGCCAGTAGCGCCGGACAGGTCCCCTACGAGCAGTACTTC
TRBV4-2	NA	TRBJ1-5	NA	CASSGAGDSNQPQHF	TGTGCCAGCAGCGGGGCAGGAGATAGCAATCAGCCCCAGCATTTT
TRBV14	NA	TRBJ2-7	NA	CASSQKGQLYEQYF	TGTGCCAGCAGCCAAAAGGGACAATTATACGAGCAGTACTTC
TRBV10-3	NA	TRBJ1-1	TRBD1	CAISQQGIGGTEAFF	TGTGCCATCAGTCAACAGGGGATTGGTGGGACTGAAGCTTTCTTT
TRBV27	NA	TRBJ1-5	NA	CASSSGYQPQHF	TGTGCCAGCAGTTCGGGATATCAGCCCCAGCATTTT
TRBV29-1	few	TRBJ1-2	NA	CSALLPRARAGNGYTF	TGCAGCGCGCTTTTACCTCGGGCGCGGGCGGGGAATGGCTACACCTTC
TRBV4-1	NA	TRBJ2-1	NA	CASSREPGNSYNEQFF	TGCGCCAGCAGCCGAGAACCAGGGAACTCCTACAATGAGCAGTTCTTC
TRBV4-3	few	TRBJ2-7	NA	CASSQDYRGGYEQYF	TGCGCCAGCAGCCAAGATTATCGGGGAGGCTACGAGCAGTACTTC
TRBV4-1	NA	TRBJ2-7	TRBD2	CASSQRRLAGGPVSYEQYF	TGCGCCAGCAGCCAACGGCGACTAGCGGGAGGGCCTGTCTCCTACGAGCAGTACTTC
TRBV28	once	TRBJ1-1	NA	CASSLWAYTEAFF	TGTGCCAGCAGTTTATGGGCCTACACTGAAGCTTTCTTT
TRBV7-8	NA	TRBJ1-1	NA	CASSLTGLPAFF	TGTGCCAGCAGCTTGACGGGACTTCCAGCTTTCTTT
TRBV25-1	NA	TRBJ2-1	TRBD2	CASSGQRLAGGHNEQFF	TGTGCCAGCAGTGGACAGAGACTAGCGGGGGGTCACAATGAGCAGTTCTTC
TRBV18	NA	TRBJ1-4	NA	CASSTDDSVRNEKLFF	TGTGCCAGCTCAACCGACGACAGTGTTAGGAATGAAAAACTGTTTTTT
TRBV6-1	NA	TRBJ1-5	NA	CASSETTGLGNQPQHF	TGTGCCAGCAGTGAAACAACAGGGTTGGGGAATCAGCCCCAGCATTTT
TRBV18	NA	TRBJ2-1	TRBD1	CASVRDRGYNEQFF	TGTGCCAGCGTCCGGGACAGGGGTTACAATGAGCAGTTCTTC
TRBV6-5	once	TRBJ1-2	NA	CASSYASRRFYGYTF	TGTGCCAGCAGTTATGCCTCGAGAAGATTCTATGGCTACACCTTC
TRBV28	few	TRBJ2-1	TRBD2	CASSPGAGVGNEQFF	TGTGCCAGCAGTCCCGGAGCGGGAGTGGGCAATGAGCAGTTCTTC
TRBV7-9	once	TRBJ1-1	TRBD1	CASDEDRGMFMNTEAFF	TGTGCCAGCGACGAGGACAGGGGGATGTTCATGAACACTGAAGCTTTCTTT
TRBV6-4	NA	TRBJ2-1	TRBD2	CASPRGVYNEQFF	TGTGCCAGCCCCCGGGGGGTATACAATGAGCAGTTCTTC
TRBV9	NA	TRBJ1-2	TRBD1	CASSPTPAGGGYTF	TGTGCCAGCAGCCCCACACCGGCAGGGGGCGGCTACACCTTC
TRBV7-2	NA	TRBJ2-6	TRBD1	CASSRDRAGANVLTF	TGTGCCAGCAGCCGGGACAGGGCTGGGGCCAACGTCCTGACTTTC
TRBV7-9	NA	TRBJ1-5	NA	CTSGGGNSNQPQHF	TGTACCAGCGGCGGGGGCAATAGCAATCAGCCCCAGCATTTT
TRBV10-1	NA	TRBJ2-7	NA	CASSEGQLYEQYF	TGCGCCAGCAGTGAGGGACAGCTCTACGAGCAGTACTTC
TRBV14	NA	TRBJ2-1	TRBD2	CASSQVSGEREFF	TGTGCCAGCAGCCAAGTTAGCGGGGAGAGGGAGTTCTTC
TRBV2	NA	TRBJ2-5	NA	CASSESQLVKETQYF	TGTGCCAGCAGTGAATCTCAACTTGTGAAAGAGACCCAGTACTTC
TRBV5-4	NA	TRBJ2-7	TRBD1	CASSRDRFIHYEQYF	TGTGCCAGCAGCCGGGACAGGTTCATTCATTACGAGCAGTACTTC
TRBV7-8	NA	TRBJ1-6	NA	CASSLDSPFNPDSPLHF	TGTGCCAGCAGCCTCGACAGTCCATTCAACCCGGATTCACCCCTCCACTTT
TRBV5-4	once	TRBJ2-7	NA	CASSLAGVRNEQYF	TGTGCCAGCAGCTTGGCGGGAGTTCGGAACGAGCAGTACTTC
TRBV19	few	TRBJ2-1	TRBD2	CASSISPPLGRGRGNEQFF	TGTGCCAGTAGTATTTCCCCCCCTCTTGGCCGCGGGAGAGGGAATGAGCAGTTCTTC
TRBV6-5	NA	TRBJ2-7	NA	CASSYASLGSYEQYF	TGTGCCAGCAGTTACGCATCGCTAGGCTCCTACGAGCAGTACTTC
TRBV28	NA	TRBJ1-2	TRBD1	CATLNRGLDYGYTF	TGTGCCACCCTAAACAGGGGGCTTGACTATGGCTACACCTTC
TRBV6-1	NA	TRBJ2-3	NA	CATRAGVATDTQYF	TGTGCCACCCGAGCCGGGGTGGCCACAGATACGCAGTATTTT
TRBV4-3	few	TRBJ1-2	TRBD1	CASSPRGETGGAGYGYTF	TGCGCCAGCAGCCCCCGAGGGGAGACAGGGGGCGCAGGCTATGGCTACACCTTC
TRBV5-1	NA	TRBJ1-2	TRBD1	CASSFWQGGYGYTF	TGCGCCAGCAGCTTCTGGCAGGGGGGCTATGGCTACACCTTC
TRBV10-3	NA	TRBJ2-2	NA	CAISSTGNTGELFF	TGTGCCATCAGTTCCACGGGGAACACCGGGGAGCTGTTTTTT
TRBV7-6	NA	TRBJ2-7	TRBD2	CASSLGTSGLIYEQYF	TGTGCCAGCAGCTTAGGGACTAGCGGGCTTATATACGAGCAGTACTTC
TRBV27	NA	TRBJ2-2	TRBD2	CASSYRLTSGRTGELFF	TGTGCCAGCAGTTACCGCCTGACTAGCGGGAGGACCGGGGAGCTGTTTTTT
TRBV19	NA	TRBJ2-2	TRBD2	CASSIESGRAGGELFF	TGTGCCAGTAGTATTGAGAGCGGGAGGGCAGGCGGGGAGCTGTTTTTT
TRBV27	once	TRBJ1-1	NA	CASSLVRGTEAFF	TGTGCCAGCAGTTTAGTCAGGGGCACTGAAGCTTTCTTT
TRBV5-6	few	TRBJ1-1	NA	CASSLTGNTEAFF	TGTGCCAGCAGCTTGACCGGGAACACTGAAGCTTTCTTT
TRBV21-1	NA	TRBJ2-1	NA	CASSKENRVEDEQFF	TGTGCCAGCAGCAAAGAAAACAGGGTAGAAGATGAGCAGTTCTTC
TRBV28	once	TRBJ2-3	NA	CASSQRGAFAPTDTQYF	TGTGCCAGCAGCCAACGCGGGGCCTTCGCCCCGACAGATACGCAGTATTTT
TRBV6-5	NA	TRBJ2-7	TRBD2	CASSKGLAQSEQYF	TGTGCCAGCAGTAAGGGACTAGCCCAGTCCGAGCAGTACTTC
TRBV29-1	NA	TRBJ1-2	TRBD1	CSVKTDRAYGYTF	TGCAGCGTCAAGACCGACAGGGCCTATGGCTACACCTTC
TRBV19	NA	TRBJ2-6	NA	CAGGTQRAGANVLTF	TGTGCCGGGGGGACGCAAAGAGCTGGGGCCAACGTCCTGACTTTC
TRBV28	NA	TRBJ2-5	TRBD1	CASRRGDRVGETQYF	TGTGCCAGCAGACGAGGGGACAGGGTGGGAGAGACCCAGTACTTC
TRBV2	NA	TRBJ1-6	NA	CASSERVQYNSPLHF	TGTGCCAGCAGTGAGAGGGTGCAGTATAATTCACCCCTCCACTTT
TRBV2	NA	TRBJ2-2	NA	CASSALGGTGELFF	TGTGCCAGCAGTGCGCTAGGGGGCACCGGGGAGCTGTTTTTT
TRBV5-6	once	TRBJ2-1	TRBD2	CASSLVGLAGAGEQFF	TGTGCCAGCAGCTTGGTTGGACTAGCGGGAGCGGGTGAGCAGTTCTTC
TRBV7-7	NA	TRBJ2-2	NA	CASSSGQNTGELFF	TGTGCTAGCAGCTCGGGACAGAACACCGGGGAGCTGTTTTTT